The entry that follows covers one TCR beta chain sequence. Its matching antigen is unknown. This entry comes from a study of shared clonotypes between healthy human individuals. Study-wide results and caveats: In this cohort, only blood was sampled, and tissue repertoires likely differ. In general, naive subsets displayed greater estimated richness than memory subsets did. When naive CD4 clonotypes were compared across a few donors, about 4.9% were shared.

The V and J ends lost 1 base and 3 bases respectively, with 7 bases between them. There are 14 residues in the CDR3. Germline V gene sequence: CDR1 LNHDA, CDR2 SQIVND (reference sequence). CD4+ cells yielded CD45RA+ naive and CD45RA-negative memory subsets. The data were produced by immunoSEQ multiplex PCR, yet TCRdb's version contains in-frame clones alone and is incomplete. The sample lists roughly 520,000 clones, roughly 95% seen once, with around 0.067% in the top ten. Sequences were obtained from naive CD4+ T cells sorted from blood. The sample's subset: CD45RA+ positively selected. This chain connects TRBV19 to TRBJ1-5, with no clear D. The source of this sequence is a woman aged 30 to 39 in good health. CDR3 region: CASSIVRDNQPQHF. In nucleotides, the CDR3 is TGTGCCAGTAGTATAGTACGGGACAATCAGCCCCAGCATTTT.